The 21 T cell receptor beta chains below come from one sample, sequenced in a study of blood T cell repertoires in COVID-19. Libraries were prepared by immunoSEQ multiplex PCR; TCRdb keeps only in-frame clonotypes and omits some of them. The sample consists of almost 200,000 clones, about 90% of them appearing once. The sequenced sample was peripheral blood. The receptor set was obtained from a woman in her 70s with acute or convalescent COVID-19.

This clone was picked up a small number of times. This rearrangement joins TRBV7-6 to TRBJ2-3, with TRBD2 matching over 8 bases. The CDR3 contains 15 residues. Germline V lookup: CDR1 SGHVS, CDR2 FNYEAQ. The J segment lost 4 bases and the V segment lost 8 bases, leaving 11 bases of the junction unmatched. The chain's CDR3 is CASRVGTGGPDTQYF. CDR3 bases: TGTGCCAGCCGCGTTGGGACGGGAGGGCCAGATACGCAGTATTTT.

This CDR3 is CASSPGLAAHTQYF. The CDR3 DNA sequence: TGTGCCAGCAGCCCGGGACTAGCGGCGCATACGCAGTATTTT. This sequence joins TRBV3-1 (or the pseudogene TRBV3-2) and TRBJ2-3; 11 positions match TRBD2. CDR3 length equals 14 residues. The trim removed 4 bases at V and 7 bases at J, leaving 4 bases unmatched. Per the germline V gene, CDR1 is LGHDT and CDR2 is YNNKEL (reference sequence).

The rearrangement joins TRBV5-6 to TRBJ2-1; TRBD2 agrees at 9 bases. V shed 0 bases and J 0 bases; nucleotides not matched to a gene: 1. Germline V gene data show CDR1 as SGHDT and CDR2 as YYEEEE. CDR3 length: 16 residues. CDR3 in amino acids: CASSLVSGSSYNEQFF. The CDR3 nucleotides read TGTGCCAGCAGCTTGGTTAGCGGGAGCTCCTACAATGAGCAGTTCTTC.

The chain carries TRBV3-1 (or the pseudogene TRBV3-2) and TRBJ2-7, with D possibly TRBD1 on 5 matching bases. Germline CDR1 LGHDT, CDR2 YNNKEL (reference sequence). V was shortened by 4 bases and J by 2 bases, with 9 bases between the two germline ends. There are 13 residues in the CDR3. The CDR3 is CASSPGKTYEQYF. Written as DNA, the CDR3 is TGTGCCAGCAGCCCAGGGAAAACCTACGAGCAGTACTTC.

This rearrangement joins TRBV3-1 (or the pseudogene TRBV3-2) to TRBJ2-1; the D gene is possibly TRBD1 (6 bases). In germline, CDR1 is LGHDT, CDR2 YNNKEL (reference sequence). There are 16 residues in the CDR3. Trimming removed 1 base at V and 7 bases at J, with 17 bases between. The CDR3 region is CASSQVVTGGSNEQFF. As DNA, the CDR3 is TGTGCCAGCAGCCAAGTGGTGACAGGCGGATCAAATGAGCAGTTCTTC.

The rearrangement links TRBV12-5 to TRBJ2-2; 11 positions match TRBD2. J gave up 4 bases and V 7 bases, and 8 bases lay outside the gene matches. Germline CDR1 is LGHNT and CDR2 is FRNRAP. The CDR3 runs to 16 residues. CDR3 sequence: CASVTSGSLGTGELFF. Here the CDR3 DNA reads TGTGCTAGTGTCACTAGCGGGAGTCTCGGCACCGGGGAGCTGTTTTTT.

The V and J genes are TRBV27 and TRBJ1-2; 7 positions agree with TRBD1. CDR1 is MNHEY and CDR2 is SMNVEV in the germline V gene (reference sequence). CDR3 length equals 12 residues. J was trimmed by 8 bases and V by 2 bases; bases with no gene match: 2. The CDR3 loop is CASSLRGQGYTF. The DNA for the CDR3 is TGTGCCAGCAGTTTAAGGGGGCAGGGCTACACCTTC.

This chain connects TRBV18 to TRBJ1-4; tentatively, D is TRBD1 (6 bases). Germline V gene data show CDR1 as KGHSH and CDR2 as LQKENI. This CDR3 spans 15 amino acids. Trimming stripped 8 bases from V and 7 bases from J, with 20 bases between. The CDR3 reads CASAAGASNLEKLFF. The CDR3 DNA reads TGTGCCAGCGCAGCGGGGGCCTCCAACCTTGAAAAACTGTTTTTT.

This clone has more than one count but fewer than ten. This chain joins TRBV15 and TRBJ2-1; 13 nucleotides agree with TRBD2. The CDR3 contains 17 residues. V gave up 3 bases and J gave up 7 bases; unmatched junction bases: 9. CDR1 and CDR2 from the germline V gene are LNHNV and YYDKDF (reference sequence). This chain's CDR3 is CATSRSGTSGVRNEQFF. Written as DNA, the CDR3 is TGTGCCACCAGCAGGTCCGGGACTAGCGGGGTAAGGAATGAGCAGTTCTTC.

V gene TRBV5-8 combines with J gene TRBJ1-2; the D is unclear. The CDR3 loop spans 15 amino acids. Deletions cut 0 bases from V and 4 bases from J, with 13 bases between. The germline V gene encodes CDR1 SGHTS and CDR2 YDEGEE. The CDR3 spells CASSLGSRSTYGYTF. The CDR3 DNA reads TGTGCCAGCAGCTTGGGGAGCCGAAGTACCTATGGCTACACCTTC.

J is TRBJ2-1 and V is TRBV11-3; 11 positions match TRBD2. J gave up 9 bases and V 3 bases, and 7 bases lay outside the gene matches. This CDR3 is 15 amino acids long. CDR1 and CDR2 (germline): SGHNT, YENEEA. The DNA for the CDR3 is TGTGCCAGCAGCTTCGACGTAGCGGGGGGGCGTGAGCAGTTCTTC. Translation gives CASSFDVAGGREQFF.

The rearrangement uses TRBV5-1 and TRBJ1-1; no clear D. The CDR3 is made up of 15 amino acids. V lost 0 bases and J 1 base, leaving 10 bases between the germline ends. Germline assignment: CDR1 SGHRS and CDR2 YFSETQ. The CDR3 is CASSLAGKPNTEAFF. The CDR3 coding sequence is TGCGCCAGCAGCTTGGCCGGGAAGCCGAACACTGAAGCTTTCTTT. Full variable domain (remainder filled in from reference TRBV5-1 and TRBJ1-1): KAGVTQTPRYLIKTRGQQVTLSCSPISGHRSVSWYQQTPGQGLQFLFEYFSETQRNKGNFPGRFSGRQFSNSRSEMNVSTLELGDSALYLCASSLAGKPNTEAFFGQGTRLTVV.

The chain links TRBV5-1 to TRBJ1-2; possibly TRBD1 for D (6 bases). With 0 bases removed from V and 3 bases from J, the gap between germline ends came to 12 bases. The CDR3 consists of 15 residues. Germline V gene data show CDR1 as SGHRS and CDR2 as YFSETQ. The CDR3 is CASSLAPRGDYGYTF. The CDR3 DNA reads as TGCGCCAGCAGCTTGGCCCCCAGGGGTGACTATGGCTACACCTTC.

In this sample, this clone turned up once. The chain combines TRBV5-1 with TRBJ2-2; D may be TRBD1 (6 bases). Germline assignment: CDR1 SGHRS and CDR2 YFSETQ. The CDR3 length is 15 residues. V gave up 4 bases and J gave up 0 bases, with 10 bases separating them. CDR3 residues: CASSAGATNTGELFF. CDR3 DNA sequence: TGCGCCAGCAGCGCAGGGGCTACGAACACCGGGGAGCTGTTTTTT.

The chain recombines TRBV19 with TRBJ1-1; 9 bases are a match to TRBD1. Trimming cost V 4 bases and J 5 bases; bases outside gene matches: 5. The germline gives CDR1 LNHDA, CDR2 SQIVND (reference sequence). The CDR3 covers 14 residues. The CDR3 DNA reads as TGTGCCAGTAGTAACCGGGACAGGGTGACTGAAGCTTTCTTT. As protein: CASSNRDRVTEAFF.

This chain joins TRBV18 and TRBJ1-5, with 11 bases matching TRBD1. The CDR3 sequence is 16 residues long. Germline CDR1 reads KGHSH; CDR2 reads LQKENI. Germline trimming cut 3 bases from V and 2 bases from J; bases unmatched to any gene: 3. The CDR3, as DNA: TGTGCCAGCTCACCTCCGGGACAGGGGGGCAATCAGCCCCAGCATTTT. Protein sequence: CASSPPGQGGNQPQHF.

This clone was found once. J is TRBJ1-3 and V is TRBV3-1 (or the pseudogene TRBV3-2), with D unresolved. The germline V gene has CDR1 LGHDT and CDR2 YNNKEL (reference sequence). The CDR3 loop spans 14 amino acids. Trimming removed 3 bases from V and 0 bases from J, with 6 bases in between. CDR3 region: CASSQGLSGNTIYF. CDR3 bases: TGTGCCAGCAGCCAGGGCCTCTCTGGAAACACCATATATTTT.

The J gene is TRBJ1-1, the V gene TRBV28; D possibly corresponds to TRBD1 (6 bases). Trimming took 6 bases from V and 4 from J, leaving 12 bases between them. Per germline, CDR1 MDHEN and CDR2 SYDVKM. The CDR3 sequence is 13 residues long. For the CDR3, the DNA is TGTGCCAGCAGCCAGGGGCGGTCCACTGAAGCTTTCTTT. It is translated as CASSQGRSTEAFF.

In DNA form, the CDR3 reads TGTGCCAGCTCACCCAGCGGACAGGGGGCGCCGGGAAACACCATATATTTT. This encodes CASSPSGQGAPGNTIYF. The chain joins TRBV18 to TRBJ1-3; 11 positions agree with TRBD1. V lost 3 bases to trimming and J lost 4 bases; unmatched junction nucleotides: 8. There are 17 residues in the CDR3. Germline loops: CDR1 KGHSH, CDR2 LQKENI. The full variable domain, rest sourced from reference TRBV18 and TRBJ1-3, is NAGVMQNPRHLVRRRGQEARLRCSPMKGHSHVYWYRQLPEEGLKFMVYLQKENIIDESGMPKERFSAEFPKEGPSILRIQQVVRGDSAAYFCASSPSGQGAPGNTIYFGEGSWLTVV.

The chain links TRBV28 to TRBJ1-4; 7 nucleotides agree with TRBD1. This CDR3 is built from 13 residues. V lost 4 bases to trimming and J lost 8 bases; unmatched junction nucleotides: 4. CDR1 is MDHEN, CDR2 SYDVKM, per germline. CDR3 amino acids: CASSSGGPEKLFF. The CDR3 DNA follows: TGTGCCAGCAGTTCAGGGGGTCCCGAAAAACTGTTTTTT.

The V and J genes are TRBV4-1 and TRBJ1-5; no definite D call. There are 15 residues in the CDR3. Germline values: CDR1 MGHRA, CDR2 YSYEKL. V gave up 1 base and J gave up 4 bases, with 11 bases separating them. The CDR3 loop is CASSQVWAGNQPQHF. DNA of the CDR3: TGCGCCAGCAGCCAAGTCTGGGCGGGTAATCAGCCCCAGCATTTT.